The clone carrying this T cell receptor beta chain occurred a few times. Trimming cost V 5 bases and J 5 bases, with 13 bases left between them. The CDR3 covers 14 residues. From germline, CDR1 is LNHDA and CDR2 SQIVND (reference sequence). Source study methods: Nucleated cell counts were estimated from reference gene primer amplification. Some clones are missing from TCRdb's copy, which holds only in-frame ones; the method was immunoSEQ multiplex PCR. That table gives V, J and clone size, and the DNA gave D and trimming. The sample carries tens of thousands of clones, 84% recorded once. This sample is part of a study of blood T cell repertoires in COVID-19. Whole-study context: The samples span acute and convalescent COVID-19 from the United States, Italy and Spain. T cells, B-cell-depleted T cells, or PBMCs supplied cDNA or gDNA.

Sequenced: peripheral blood. The source of this sequence is a man aged 50 to 60 with acute or convalescent COVID-19. The chain has TRBV19 and TRBJ1-5; D remains unclear. DNA of the CDR3: TGTGCCAGTAGTCCAGTAGGAGTGCATCAGCCCCAGCATTTT. This gives the protein CASSPVGVHQPQHF.